A single sample gave rise to the 19 T cell receptor beta chains below, sequenced in a study of CD4 T cells in relation to SARS-CoV-2 and coronaviruses (dated by TCRdb to about 2021). CD4+ T cells from unexposed donors were collected before the COVID-19 pandemic (2011-2018). The method was the immunoSEQ multiplex PCR assay. Held by TCRdb, this immuneACCESS table contains in-frame sequences only and omits some clones. Under half of the omission traces to an unresolved V gene where checked; the cause of the rest is unknown. The sample table holds around 56,000 clones, of which around 86% were seen once. The ten largest clones represent around 1.5% of the sample. Sequenced sample: memory CD4+ T cells from PBMCs. The cell subset or site label of this sample denotes: memory (non-naive) CD4+ T cells. Every receptor here comes from a human donor in good health.

This clone was found a few times. This rearrangement joins TRBV7-9 to TRBJ2-3, with 8 bases that match TRBD2. The ends lost 4 bases at V and 4 bases at J; junction bases unmatched: 13. CDR1 and CDR2 from the germline V gene are SEHNR and FQNEAQ (reference sequence). The CDR3 contains 17 residues. CDR3 sequence: CASSSRLAPVGADTQYF. The CDR3, as DNA: TGTGCCAGCAGCTCTCGACTAGCGCCAGTAGGGGCAGATACGCAGTATTTT.

The chain links TRBV28 to TRBJ2-7, with TRBD2 identical over 13 bases. From germline, CDR1 is MDHEN and CDR2 SYDVKM. Trimming at V came to 7 bases and at J to 4 bases, leaving 7 bases not matched to a gene. This CDR3 region has 15 residues. This chain's CDR3 is CASTPLTSGRYEQYF. The CDR3 coding sequence is TGTGCCAGCACTCCGCTGACTAGCGGGAGGTACGAGCAGTACTTC.

The J gene is TRBJ1-5, the V gene TRBV21-1; the table's D call TRBD1 went unverified against the DNA. TRBV21-1 counts as a pseudogene. This CDR3 spans 16 amino acids. The CDR3 DNA sequence: TGTGCCAGCAGCCCCCTTCAGGACAATAGCAATCAGCCCCAGCATTTT. Translation gives CASSPLQDNSNQPQHF.

The chain employs TRBV4-1 and TRBJ2-1; weak D call: TRBD1 (6 bases). CDR1 and CDR2 from the germline V gene are MGHRA and YSYEKL. Trimming cost V 4 bases and J 7 bases, with 14 bases left between them. CDR3 size: 14 residues. The CDR3 sequence is CASSREQGRNEQFF. The CDR3 region has the DNA TGCGCCAGCAGCCGGGAACAGGGAAGGAATGAGCAGTTCTTC.

The rearrangement joins TRBV5-4 to TRBJ2-7; 7 bases fit TRBD2. This CDR3 comprises 16 residues. V lost 1 base and J lost 0; bases outside the gene matches: 7. Germline V lookup: CDR1 SGHNT, CDR2 YYREEE (reference sequence). CDR3 protein: CASSLLGLAASYEQYF. CDR3 nucleotide sequence: TGTGCCAGCAGCTTGCTCGGGCTAGCGGCCTCCTACGAGCAGTACTTC. Based on the CDR3 plus reference TRBV5-4 and TRBJ2-7, the full variable domain is ETGVTQSPTHLIKTRGQQVTLRCSSQSGHNTVSWYQQALGQGPQFIFQYYREEENGRGNFPPRFSGLQFPNYSSELNVNALELDDSALYLCASSLLGLAASYEQYFGPGTRLTVT.

The rearrangement links TRBV7-8 to TRBJ2-5, with D possibly being TRBD1 or TRBD2 (5 bases each). The CDR3 totals 14 residues. Per germline, CDR1 SGHVS and CDR2 FQNEAQ. The V gene lost 1 base and the J gene lost 5 bases, with 11 bases spanning the gap. CDR3 residues: CASSLGRWGETQYF. CDR3 nucleotide sequence: TGTGCCAGCAGCTTAGGCAGGTGGGGGGAGACCCAGTACTTC.

The V and J genes are TRBV6-1 and TRBJ2-5; a weak D match, TRBD1 (5 bases). V was shortened by 1 base and J by 5 bases, with 14 bases between the two germline ends. The germline V gene has CDR1 MNHNS and CDR2 SASEGT. The CDR3 consists of 15 residues. The CDR3 DNA reads TGTGCCAGCAGTGAAGGAAGGGGTTTCGGGGAGACCCAGTACTTC. This translates into CASSEGRGFGETQYF.

The genes are TRBV9 and TRBJ2-4; no clear D. Germline CDR1 reads SGDLS; CDR2 reads YYNGEE. The CDR3 extends over 12 amino acids. The ends were cut back, 3 bases at V and 4 bases at J, with 5 bases in the middle. The CDR3 is CASSASKNIQYF. The CDR3 DNA follows: TGTGCCAGCAGCGCCAGTAAAAACATTCAGTACTTC.

The chain has TRBV28 and TRBJ2-7, with TRBD1 matching 10 bases. CDR1 is MDHEN, CDR2 SYDVKM, per germline. The V and J ends lost 6 bases and 5 bases, in that order; junction bases with no gene match: 7. The CDR3 has 14 amino acids. The CDR3 nucleotides read TGTGCCAGCAGGCTCGACAGGGGGCCCGACGAGCAGTACTTC. It yields the protein CASRLDRGPDEQYF. Drawing the rest from reference TRBV28 and TRBJ2-7, the complete variable domain is DVKVTQSSRYLVKRTGEKVFLECVQDMDHENMFWYRQDPGLGLRLIYFSYDVKMKEKGDIPEGYSVSREKKERFSLILESASTNQTSMYLCASRLDRGPDEQYFGPGTRLTVT.

The chain carries TRBV7-2 and TRBJ2-3; 12 nucleotides match TRBD2. V gave up 3 bases and J gave up 3 bases; unmatched junction bases: 13. Looked up from germline, CDR1 is SGHTA and CDR2 is FQGNSA. CDR3 length: 19 residues. The CDR3 DNA is TGTGCCAGCAGCTTTTCTTCTAGCGGGAGGGCCCGTCGGACAGATACGCAGTATTTT. It yields the protein CASSFSSSGRARRTDTQYF.

The V call is TRBV2, the J call TRBJ2-3; a possible D gene is TRBD2 (6 bases). V was pared by 6 bases and J by 0 bases, with 10 bases between. The germline V gene encodes CDR1 SNHLY and CDR2 FYNNEI. The CDR3 is made up of 14 amino acids. The DNA for the CDR3 is TGTGCCAGCAGGACTAGAAAAAGCACAGATACGCAGTATTTT. It codes for CASRTRKSTDTQYF.

The rearrangement uses TRBV3-1 (or the pseudogene TRBV3-2) and TRBJ1-4; D unclear. V was shortened by 0 bases and J by 0 bases, with 5 bases between the two germline ends. Germline V gene sequence: CDR1 LGHDT, CDR2 YNNKEL (reference sequence). This CDR3 has 15 residues. The DNA for the CDR3 is TGTGCCAGCAGCCAAGAGCTTGCAACTAATGAAAAACTGTTTTTT. Its protein is CASSQELATNEKLFF.

The chain employs TRBV6-5 and TRBJ1-1; D is unclear. The germline V gene has CDR1 MNHEY and CDR2 SVGAGI. CDR3 length: 14 amino acids. The V and J ends lost 6 bases and 3 bases respectively, with 14 bases between them. This CDR3 is CASRLAGIDTEAFF. The CDR3 nucleotides read TGTGCCAGCAGACTTGCAGGAATCGACACTGAAGCTTTCTTT.

This clone appeared once. This chain connects TRBV6-5 to TRBJ2-7; D ambiguous. This CDR3 contains 15 residues. V lost 0 bases to trimming and J lost 1 base, with 10 bases between them. Germline CDR1 and CDR2: MNHEY and SVGAGI. This chain's CDR3 is CASSYSRLVSYEQYF. The CDR3 DNA follows: TGTGCCAGCAGTTACTCCCGGTTAGTTTCCTACGAGCAGTACTTC.

This chain joins TRBV19 and TRBJ2-3; 12 nucleotides match TRBD1. The CDR3 runs 16 residues. Germline V lookup: CDR1 LNHDA, CDR2 SQIVND (reference sequence). V gave up 6 bases and J gave up 4 bases; unmatched junction bases: 8. CDR3 sequence reads: CASRTQGTGGPDTQYF. CDR3 bases: TGTGCCAGTAGGACACAGGGGACAGGGGGCCCAGATACGCAGTATTTT.

V usage is TRBV7-3 and J usage is TRBJ2-5; D perhaps matches TRBD1 (6 bases). Trimming shortened V by 3 bases and J by 6 bases, and 14 bases separated the two germline ends. The germline V gene has CDR1 SGHTA and CDR2 FQGTGA. CDR3 length equals 14 residues. The CDR3 sequence is CASSFGTRPKTQYF. The CDR3 DNA reads TGTGCCAGCAGCTTCGGGACACGGCCGAAGACCCAGTACTTC.

This clone was observed once. The chain recombines TRBV6-5 with TRBJ1-1, with 8 bases fitting TRBD1. Trimming took 6 bases from V and 9 from J; bases not matched to a gene: 12. This CDR3 spans 14 amino acids. Per the germline V gene, CDR1 is MNHEY and CDR2 is SVGAGI. The CDR3 bases are TGTGCCAGCAGAACCCGGACAGGGAAAGAGAAAGCTTTCTTT. Translating gives CASRTRTGKEKAFF.

This chain links TRBV4-2 with TRBJ2-1; TRBD2 matches 11 bases. V dropped 2 bases and J dropped 5; count of bases not matched to a gene: 5. CDR1 and CDR2 from the germline V gene are LGHNA and YNFKEQ. The CDR3 sequence is 16 residues long. CDR3 sequence (DNA): TGTGCCAGCAGCCAATTCGGGACTAGCGGTAACAATGAGCAGTTCTTC. It encodes CASSQFGTSGNNEQFF.

This chain connects TRBV6-5 to TRBJ2-4; D possibly corresponds to TRBD1 (5 bases). V was shortened by 5 bases and J by 6 bases, with 5 bases between the two germline ends. The CDR3 runs 11 residues. Germline V gene data show CDR1 as MNHEY and CDR2 as SVGAGI. The CDR3 reads CASSQGNIQYF. In DNA form, the CDR3 reads TGTGCCAGCAGTCAGGGAAACATTCAGTACTTC.